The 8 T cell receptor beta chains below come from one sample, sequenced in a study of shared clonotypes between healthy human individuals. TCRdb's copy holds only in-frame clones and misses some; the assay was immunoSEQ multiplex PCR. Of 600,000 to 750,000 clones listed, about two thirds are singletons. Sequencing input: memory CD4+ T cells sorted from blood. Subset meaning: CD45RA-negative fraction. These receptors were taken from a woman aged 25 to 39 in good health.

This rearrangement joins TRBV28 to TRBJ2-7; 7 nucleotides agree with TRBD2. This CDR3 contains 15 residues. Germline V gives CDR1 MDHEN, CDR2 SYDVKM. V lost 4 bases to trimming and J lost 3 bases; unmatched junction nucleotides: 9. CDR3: CASSSPGGSLYEQYF. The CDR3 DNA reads TGTGCCAGCAGTTCCCCCGGGGGGTCGCTCTACGAGCAGTACTTC.

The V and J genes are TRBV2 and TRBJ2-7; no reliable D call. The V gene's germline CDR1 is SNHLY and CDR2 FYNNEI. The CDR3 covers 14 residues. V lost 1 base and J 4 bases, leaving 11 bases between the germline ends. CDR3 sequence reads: CASSEVRTSYEQYF. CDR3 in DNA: TGTGCCAGCAGTGAAGTACGGACGAGTTACGAGCAGTACTTC.

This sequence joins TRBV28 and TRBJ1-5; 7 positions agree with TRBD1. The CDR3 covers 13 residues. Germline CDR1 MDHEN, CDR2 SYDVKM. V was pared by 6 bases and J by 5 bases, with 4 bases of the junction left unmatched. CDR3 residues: CASRTGSYQPQHF. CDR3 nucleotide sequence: TGTGCCAGCAGGACAGGGAGCTATCAGCCCCAGCATTTT.

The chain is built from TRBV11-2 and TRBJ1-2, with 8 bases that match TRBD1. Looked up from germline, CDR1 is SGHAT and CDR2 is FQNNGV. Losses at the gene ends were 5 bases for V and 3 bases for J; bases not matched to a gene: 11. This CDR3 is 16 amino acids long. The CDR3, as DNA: TGTGCCAGCAGCCCAAGCAGGGGGCCCAGCCACTATGGCTACACCTTC. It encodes CASSPSRGPSHYGYTF.

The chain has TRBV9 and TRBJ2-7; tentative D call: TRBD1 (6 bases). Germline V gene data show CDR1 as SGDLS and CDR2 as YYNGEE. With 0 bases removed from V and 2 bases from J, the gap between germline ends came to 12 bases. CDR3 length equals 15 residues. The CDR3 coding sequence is TGTGCCAGCAGCGTAGGGGACACCACAACCTACGAGCAGTACTTC. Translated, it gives CASSVGDTTTYEQYF.

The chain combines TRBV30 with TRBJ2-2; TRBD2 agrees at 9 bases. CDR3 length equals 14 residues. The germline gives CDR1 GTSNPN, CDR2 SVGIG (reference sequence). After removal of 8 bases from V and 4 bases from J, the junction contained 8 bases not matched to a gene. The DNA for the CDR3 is TGTGCCGGAGGGCGGGAGGGCGGCACCGGGGAGCTGTTTTTT. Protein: CAGGREGGTGELFF.

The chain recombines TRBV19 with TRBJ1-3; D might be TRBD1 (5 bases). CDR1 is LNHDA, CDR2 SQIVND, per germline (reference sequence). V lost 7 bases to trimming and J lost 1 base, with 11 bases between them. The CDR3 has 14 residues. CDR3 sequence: CASNQGYSGNTIYF. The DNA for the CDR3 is TGTGCCAGTAATCAGGGATATTCTGGAAACACCATATATTTT.

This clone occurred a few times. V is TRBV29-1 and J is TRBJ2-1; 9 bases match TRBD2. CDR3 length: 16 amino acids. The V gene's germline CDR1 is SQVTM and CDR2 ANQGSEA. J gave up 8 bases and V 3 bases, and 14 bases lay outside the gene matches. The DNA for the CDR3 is TGCAGCGTTGATAACCCCGCGGGAGGGCCTTTAGATGAGCAGTTCTTC. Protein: CSVDNPAGGPLDEQFF.